The 30 T cell receptor beta chains presented below share a single source sample, sequenced in a study of T cells in tuberculosis. Time point in this sample: new active TB diagnosis, blood taken before or within 7 days of starting treatment. Clones were sequenced by immunoSEQ multiplex PCR, and TCRdb holds only the in-frame ones, with some missing. The sample has around 30,000 clones, approximately 85% seen once. The sample in question was PBMCs, obtained at tuberculosis diagnosis. All receptors derive from an adult with tuberculosis.

The J gene is TRBJ2-2, the V gene TRBV14, with unresolved D. Germline V gene data show CDR1 as SGHDN and CDR2 as FVKESK. The germline V and J ends were trimmed by 2 bases and 0 bases, with 4 bases remaining between them. The CDR3 loop spans 14 amino acids. Here the CDR3 DNA reads TGTGCCAGCAGCCAACAGGCGAACACCGGGGAGCTGTTTTTT. Translated, it gives CASSQQANTGELFF.

The chain employs TRBV15 and TRBJ2-1; a possible D gene is TRBD1 (6 bases). CDR3 length: 14 amino acids. Germline V gene data show CDR1 as LNHNV and CDR2 as YYDKDF (reference sequence). Trimming cost V 1 base and J 6 bases, with 10 bases left between them. CDR3 region: CATSRVQGSNEQFF. The CDR3 nucleotides are TGTGCCACCAGCAGAGTACAGGGTTCCAATGAGCAGTTCTTC.

The chain links TRBV6-6 to TRBJ1-4; TRBD1 aligns across 7 bases. With 8 bases clipped from V and 0 bases from J, the junction kept 3 bases outside the gene matches. The V gene's germline CDR1 is MNHNY and CDR2 SVGAGI (reference sequence). The CDR3 consists of 14 residues. CDR3 DNA sequence: TGTGCCAGCCGGGGACAGACAACTAATGAAAAACTGTTTTTT. This gives the protein CASRGQTTNEKLFF.

The V call is TRBV29-1, the J call TRBJ1-2; maybe TRBD1 (6 bases). This CDR3 comprises 16 residues. Germline-derived CDR1 and CDR2 are SQVTM and ANQGSEA. The germline V and J ends were trimmed by 6 bases and 1 base, with 21 bases remaining between them. The CDR3 protein is CSVYNPPGQSNYGYTF. The CDR3 DNA reads as TGCAGCGTCTACAACCCCCCCGGACAGAGTAACTATGGCTACACCTTC.

The rearrangement links TRBV7-2 to TRBJ2-7; 15 nucleotides line up with TRBD2. V lost 2 bases to trimming and J lost 4 bases; unmatched junction nucleotides: 3. The germline gives CDR1 SGHTA, CDR2 FQGNSA. The CDR3 totals 16 residues. Here the CDR3 DNA reads TGTGCCAGCAGCTTAAATGGACTAGCGGGGGGGTACGAGCAGTACTTC. This translates into CASSLNGLAGGYEQYF.

The V call is TRBV19, the J call TRBJ2-2; 12 positions agree with TRBD1. This CDR3 is 15 amino acids long. Germline V CDR1 and CDR2: LNHDA, SQIVND (reference sequence). J was trimmed by 7 bases and V by 3 bases; bases with no gene match: 3. This CDR3 is CASSIRDRGHGELFF. CDR3 DNA sequence: TGTGCCAGTAGTATCCGGGACAGGGGGCACGGGGAGCTGTTTTTT.

The chain combines TRBV9 with TRBJ2-3; a possible D gene is TRBD2 (5 bases). This CDR3 is 15 amino acids long. Trimming left V 3 bases short and J 4 bases short, with 15 bases between. Germline CDR1 and CDR2: SGDLS and YYNGEE. The CDR3 reads CASSGSFRGSDTQYF. The CDR3 DNA reads as TGTGCCAGCAGCGGTTCTTTCCGGGGTTCAGATACGCAGTATTTT.

The chain combines TRBV10-3 with TRBJ2-1; D unresolved. The CDR3 covers 17 residues. From germline, CDR1 is ENHRY and CDR2 SYGVKD. V lost 6 bases and J lost 0, with 18 bases in between. CDR3 sequence (DNA): TGTGCCATCAGCACAACCTCGGGTCCACGCTCCTACAATGAGCAGTTCTTC. Protein: CAISTTSGPRSYNEQFF.

The CDR3 nucleotides are TGTGCCAGCATCTTACTACAGGGCACTGAAGCTTTCTTT. This codes for CASILLQGTEAFF. The chain is built from TRBV6-1 and TRBJ1-1; tentatively, D is TRBD1 (6 bases). The CDR3 sequence is 13 residues long. The germline V and J ends were trimmed by 7 bases and 4 bases, with 13 bases remaining between them. Germline assignment: CDR1 MNHNS and CDR2 SASEGT.

The chain combines TRBV19 with TRBJ1-5; no firm D call. V was clipped by 9 bases and J by 4 bases, with 22 bases between them. The CDR3 extends over 16 amino acids. Germline CDR1 is LNHDA and CDR2 is SQIVND (reference sequence). The CDR3 DNA reads TGTGCCAGCAACCACTGGACTTGGACGGAGAATCAGCCCCAGCATTTT. Its protein is CASNHWTWTENQPQHF.

The V gene is TRBV14, the J gene TRBJ2-2; a possible D gene is TRBD2 (6 bases). The germline V gene has CDR1 SGHDN and CDR2 FVKESK. This CDR3 is 15 amino acids long. V lost 1 base and J 1 base, leaving 7 bases between the germline ends. The CDR3 DNA sequence: TGTGCCAGCAGCCAAGCGGGGGTGAACACCGGGGAGCTGTTTTTT. Its translation: CASSQAGVNTGELFF.

The CDR3 DNA is TGTGCCAGTAGTATAGCCCTCGGCGGGGGCGGGACTCGGTGGTACAATGAGCAGTTCTTC. It codes for CASSIALGGGGTRWYNEQFF. The chain has TRBV19 and TRBJ2-1; perhaps TRBD2 as D (7 bases). The CDR3 is 20 amino acids. CDR1 LNHDA and CDR2 SQIVND come from the germline V gene (reference sequence). Deletions cut 1 base from V and 4 bases from J, with 26 bases between. Filled out from reference TRBV19 and TRBJ2-1, the complete variable domain reads DGGITQSPKYLFRKEGQNVTLSCEQNLNHDAMYWYRQDPGQGLRLIYYSQIVNDFQKGDIAEGYSVSREKKESFPLTVTSAQKNPTAFYLCASSIALGGGGTRWYNEQFFGPGTRLTVL.

V is TRBV5-1 and J is TRBJ2-1; TRBD2 matches 12 bases. The ends lost 4 bases at V and 6 bases at J; junction bases unmatched: 8. Germline values: CDR1 SGHRS, CDR2 YFSETQ. This CDR3 is built from 16 residues. CDR3 DNA: TGCGCCAGCAGCACCGGACTAGCGGGGTCCGTCAATGAGCAGTTCTTC. It yields the protein CASSTGLAGSVNEQFF.

This chain links TRBV5-1 with TRBJ1-2; 7 nucleotides line up with TRBD1. Losses at the gene ends were 4 bases for V and 3 bases for J; bases not matched to a gene: 3. Germline V gene data show CDR1 as SGHRS and CDR2 as YFSETQ. The CDR3 runs to 13 residues. The CDR3: CASSATGDYGYTF. CDR3 nucleotide sequence: TGCGCCAGCAGCGCCACAGGGGACTATGGCTACACCTTC.

The chain is built from TRBV7-3 and TRBJ2-3; D possibly corresponds to TRBD2 (5 bases). CDR3 length: 15 residues. Between the trimmed V and J ends, which lost 2 bases and 1 base, there was a span of 10 bases. Germline loops: CDR1 SGHTA, CDR2 FQGTGA. The CDR3 sequence is CASSLGGSGTDTQYF. The CDR3 nucleotides read TGTGCCAGCAGCTTAGGTGGGAGCGGCACAGATACGCAGTATTTT.

This chain joins TRBV18 and TRBJ2-3; possibly TRBD2 for D (7 bases). Germline V lookup: CDR1 KGHSH, CDR2 LQKENI. V was pared by 1 base and J by 4 bases, with 12 bases between. The CDR3 covers 15 residues. The CDR3 bases are TGTGCCAGCTCACCACGAGGGGGGGGTGCAGATACGCAGTATTTT. Translated, it gives CASSPRGGGADTQYF.

Relative to its sample, this clone is medium-sized. The chain uses TRBV19 and TRBJ2-7; 7 positions agree with TRBD2. J lost 2 bases, V lost 5 bases, and 15 bases had no gene match. The CDR3 spans 17 residues. Germline V gene data show CDR1 as LNHDA and CDR2 as SQIVND (reference sequence). As DNA, the CDR3 is TGTGCCAGTAGTTCCTCTGGACTAGTTGGGAACCCCTACGAGCAGTACTTC. Its translation: CASSSSGLVGNPYEQYF.

The chain combines TRBV6-1 with TRBJ1-1, with D tentatively TRBD1 (6 bases). The V and J ends lost 8 bases and 5 bases respectively, with 15 bases between them. The CDR3 has 13 residues. CDR1 and CDR2 from the germline V gene are MNHNS and SASEGT. This CDR3 reads CASGEWGPTEAFF. In nucleotides, the CDR3 is TGTGCCAGCGGGGAGTGGGGGCCAACTGAAGCTTTCTTT.

The chain's CDR3 is CAWSGGRGHEQYF. DNA of the CDR3: TGTGCCTGGAGTGGGGGGAGGGGCCACGAGCAGTACTTC. The J gene is TRBJ2-7, the V gene TRBV30; TRBD2 matches at 7 bases. With 1 base clipped from V and 5 bases from J, the junction kept 5 bases outside the gene matches. Germline V lookup: CDR1 GTSNPN, CDR2 SVGIG (reference sequence). The CDR3 runs 13 residues.

The chain has TRBV15 and TRBJ1-4; no firm D call. Trimming stripped 0 bases from V and 7 bases from J, with 6 bases between. From germline, CDR1 is LNHNV and CDR2 YYDKDF (reference sequence). The CDR3 runs to 13 residues. The CDR3 DNA reads as TGTGCCACCAGCAGAGACGGTGGTGAAAAACTGTTTTTT. This translates into CATSRDGGEKLFF.

The genes are TRBV27 and TRBJ2-1; TRBD1 might be the D (5 bases). V lost 5 bases, J lost 6 bases, and 17 bases lay in between. The CDR3 loop spans 15 amino acids. The V gene's germline CDR1 is MNHEY and CDR2 SMNVEV (reference sequence). DNA for the CDR3: TGTGCCAGCAGTACGAGGACAAGGGATGGCAATGAGCAGTTCTTC. Encoded protein: CASSTRTRDGNEQFF.

This sequence joins TRBV11-1 and TRBJ1-1; a weak D match, TRBD1 (6 bases). The V gene's germline CDR1 is SGHAT and CDR2 FQDESV (reference sequence). Trimming took off 5 bases at V and 2 bases at J, with 12 bases between the two ends. The CDR3 covers 14 residues. CDR3 sequence (DNA): TGTGCCAGCAGCACCCAGGACAGCAACACTGAAGCTTTCTTT. Translated, it gives CASSTQDSNTEAFF.

The rearrangement uses TRBV7-3 and TRBJ2-1, with 7 nucleotides matching TRBD2. From germline, CDR1 is SGHTA and CDR2 FQGTGA. Germline trimming cut 2 bases from V and 8 bases from J; bases unmatched to any gene: 9. CDR3 length: 15 residues. The CDR3 loop reads CASSLGLGLEHEQFF. In nucleotides, the CDR3 is TGTGCCAGCAGCTTAGGACTAGGTCTGGAGCATGAGCAGTTCTTC.

V is TRBV5-1 and J is TRBJ1-1; no clear D gene. V gave up 2 bases and J gave up 1 base, with 9 bases separating them. Germline loops: CDR1 SGHRS, CDR2 YFSETQ. The CDR3 length is 14 residues. CDR3 sequence reads: CASSFNSPNTEAFF. DNA for the CDR3: TGCGCCAGCAGCTTTAACAGCCCGAACACTGAAGCTTTCTTT.

The CDR3 is CASSLWPGLAGGSDTQYF. CDR3 DNA sequence: TGTGCCAGCAGCTTGTGGCCGGGACTAGCGGGAGGGTCAGATACGCAGTATTTT. The V and J genes are TRBV5-5 and TRBJ2-3, with 16 bases lining up with TRBD2. With 1 base clipped from V and 4 bases from J, the junction kept 6 bases outside the gene matches. The germline CDR1 and CDR2 sequences are SGHKS and YYEKEE (reference sequence). The CDR3 extends over 18 amino acids.

The chain links TRBV6-5 to TRBJ1-4, with D maybe TRBD1 (5 bases). Germline CDR1 MNHEY, CDR2 SVGAGI. This CDR3 has 14 amino acids. The V and J ends lost 0 bases and 8 bases respectively, with 10 bases between them. CDR3 amino acids: CASSYSMGGEKLFF. Written as DNA, the CDR3 is TGTGCCAGCAGTTACTCAATGGGGGGAGAAAAACTGTTTTTT.

V usage is TRBV9 and J usage is TRBJ1-1; TRBD1 might be the D (6 bases). The germline gives CDR1 SGDLS, CDR2 YYNGEE. V gave up 4 bases and J gave up 0 bases, with 16 bases separating them. This CDR3 has 16 residues. The CDR3 DNA follows: TGTGCCAGCAGCCTCCGAGGGGGGGGCATGAACACTGAAGCTTTCTTT. Translated, it gives CASSLRGGGMNTEAFF.

This chain's CDR3 is CASSLAPGDTGELFF. CDR3 bases: TGCGCCAGCAGCTTGGCTCCCGGGGACACCGGGGAGCTGTTTTTT. This chain connects TRBV5-1 to TRBJ2-2, with D maybe TRBD2 (5 bases). Germline V gene data show CDR1 as SGHRS and CDR2 as YFSETQ. The V gene lost 0 bases and the J gene lost 3 bases, with 9 bases spanning the gap. The CDR3 extends over 15 amino acids. Using reference TRBV5-1 and TRBJ2-2 for the parts outside the CDR3, the full variable domain is KAGVTQTPRYLIKTRGQQVTLSCSPISGHRSVSWYQQTPGQGLQFLFEYFSETQRNKGNFPGRFSGRQFSNSRSEMNVSTLELGDSALYLCASSLAPGDTGELFFGEGSRLTVL.

The chain uses TRBV9 and TRBJ1-2; 9 bases map to TRBD1. With 4 bases clipped from V and 8 bases from J, the junction kept 6 bases outside the gene matches. In germline, CDR1 is SGDLS, CDR2 YYNGEE. CDR3 length equals 13 residues. CDR3 region: CASSPGTGSGYTF. The CDR3 DNA follows: TGTGCCAGCAGCCCCGGGACAGGGAGCGGCTACACCTTC.

This rearrangement joins TRBV27 to TRBJ2-1, with 8 positions matching TRBD1. Germline V gene sequence: CDR1 MNHEY, CDR2 SMNVEV (reference sequence). J gave up 8 bases and V 5 bases, and 17 bases lay outside the gene matches. The CDR3 consists of 17 residues. The DNA for the CDR3 is TGTGCCAGCAGTGGGCCACAGGGGGTTGGAGTCATCGATGAGCAGTTCTTC. It encodes CASSGPQGVGVIDEQFF.